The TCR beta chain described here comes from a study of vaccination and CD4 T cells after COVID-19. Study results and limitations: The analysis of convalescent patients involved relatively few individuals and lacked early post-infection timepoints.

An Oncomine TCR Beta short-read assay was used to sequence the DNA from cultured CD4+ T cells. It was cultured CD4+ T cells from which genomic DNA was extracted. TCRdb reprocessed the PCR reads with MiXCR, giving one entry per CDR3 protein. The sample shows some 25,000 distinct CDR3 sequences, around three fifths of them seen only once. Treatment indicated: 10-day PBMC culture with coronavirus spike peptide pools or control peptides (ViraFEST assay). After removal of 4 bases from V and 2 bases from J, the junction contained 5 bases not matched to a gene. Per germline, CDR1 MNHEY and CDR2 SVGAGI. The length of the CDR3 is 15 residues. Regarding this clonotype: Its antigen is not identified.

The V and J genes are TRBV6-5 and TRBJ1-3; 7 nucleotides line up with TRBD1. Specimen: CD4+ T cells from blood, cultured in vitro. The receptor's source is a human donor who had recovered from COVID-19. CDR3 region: CASSSFRGAGNTIYF. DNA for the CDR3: TGTGCCAGCAGTTCTTTCAGGGGGGCTGGAAACACCATATATTTT.